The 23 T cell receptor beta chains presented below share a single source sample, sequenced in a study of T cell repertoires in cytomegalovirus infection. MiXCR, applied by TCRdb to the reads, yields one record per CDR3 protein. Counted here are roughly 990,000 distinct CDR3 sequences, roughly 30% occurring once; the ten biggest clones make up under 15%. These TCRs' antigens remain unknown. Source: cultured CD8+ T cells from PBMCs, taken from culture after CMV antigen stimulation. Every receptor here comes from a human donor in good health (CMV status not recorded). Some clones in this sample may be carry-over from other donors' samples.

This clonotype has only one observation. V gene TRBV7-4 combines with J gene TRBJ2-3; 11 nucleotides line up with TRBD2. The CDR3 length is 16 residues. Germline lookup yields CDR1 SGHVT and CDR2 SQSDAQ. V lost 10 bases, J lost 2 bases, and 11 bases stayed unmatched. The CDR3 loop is CANRQPGLADTDTQYF. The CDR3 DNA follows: TGTGCCAACAGACAGCCGGGACTAGCGGACACAGATACGCAGTATTTT.

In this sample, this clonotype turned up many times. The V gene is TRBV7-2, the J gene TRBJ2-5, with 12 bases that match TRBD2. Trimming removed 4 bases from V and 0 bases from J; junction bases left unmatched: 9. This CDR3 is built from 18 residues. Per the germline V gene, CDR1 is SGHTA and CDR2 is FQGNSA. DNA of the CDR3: TGTGCCAGCAGCTCCAGACTAGCGGGGGCTCACCACCAAGAGACCCAGTACTTC. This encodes CASSSRLAGAHHQETQYF.

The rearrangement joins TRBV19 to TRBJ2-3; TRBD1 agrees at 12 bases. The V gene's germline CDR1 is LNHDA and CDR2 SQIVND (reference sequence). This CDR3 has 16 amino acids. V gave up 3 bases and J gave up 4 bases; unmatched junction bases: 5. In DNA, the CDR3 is TGTGCCAGTAGTATTGGGACAGGGGGCGCCTCAGATACGCAGTATTTT. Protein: CASSIGTGGASDTQYF.

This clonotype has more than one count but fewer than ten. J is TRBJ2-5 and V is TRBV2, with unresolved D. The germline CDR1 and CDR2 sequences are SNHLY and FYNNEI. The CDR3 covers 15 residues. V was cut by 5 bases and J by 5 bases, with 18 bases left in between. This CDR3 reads CASSFGTELGETQYF. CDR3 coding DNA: TGTGCCAGCAGTTTCGGCACAGAGCTCGGGGAGACCCAGTACTTC. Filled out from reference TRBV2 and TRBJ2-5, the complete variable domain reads EPEVTQTPSHQVTQMGQEVILRCVPISNHLYFYWYRQILGQKVEFLVSFYNNEISEKSEIFDDQFSVERPDGSNFTLKIRSTKLEDSAMYFCASSFGTELGETQYFGPGTRLLVL.

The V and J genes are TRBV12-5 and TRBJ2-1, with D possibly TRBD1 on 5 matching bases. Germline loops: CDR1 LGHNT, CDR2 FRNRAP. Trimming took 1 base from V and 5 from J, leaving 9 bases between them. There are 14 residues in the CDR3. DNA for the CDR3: TGTGCTAGTGGTTTGGCCGTAGGGGACAATGAGCAGTTCTTC. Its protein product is CASGLAVGDNEQFF.

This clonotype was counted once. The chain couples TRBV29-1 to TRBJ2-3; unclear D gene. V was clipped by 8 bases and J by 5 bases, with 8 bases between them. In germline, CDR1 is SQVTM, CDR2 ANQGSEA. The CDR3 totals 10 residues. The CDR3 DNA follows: TGCAGCTTGGACGAAGATACGCAGTATTTT. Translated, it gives CSLDEDTQYF.

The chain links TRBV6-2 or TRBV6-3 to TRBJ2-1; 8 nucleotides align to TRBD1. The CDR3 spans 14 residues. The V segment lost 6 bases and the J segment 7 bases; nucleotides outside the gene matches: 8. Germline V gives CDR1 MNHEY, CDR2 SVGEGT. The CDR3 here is CASRTGVWLNEQFF. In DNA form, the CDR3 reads TGTGCCAGCAGGACAGGGGTTTGGTTGAATGAGCAGTTCTTC.

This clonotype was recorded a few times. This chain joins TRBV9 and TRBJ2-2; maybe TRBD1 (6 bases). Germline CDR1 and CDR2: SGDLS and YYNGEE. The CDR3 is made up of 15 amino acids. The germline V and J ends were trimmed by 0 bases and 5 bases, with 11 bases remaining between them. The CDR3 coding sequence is TGTGCCAGCAGCGTAGGACAGGCCAAGACCGGGGAGCTGTTTTTT. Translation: CASSVGQAKTGELFF.

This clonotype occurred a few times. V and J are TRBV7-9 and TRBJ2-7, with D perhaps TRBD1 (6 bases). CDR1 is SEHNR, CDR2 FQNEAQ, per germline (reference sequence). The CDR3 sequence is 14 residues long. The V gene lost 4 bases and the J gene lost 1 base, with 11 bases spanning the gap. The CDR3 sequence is CASSSSTGSYEQYV. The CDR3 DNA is TGTGCCAGCAGCTCATCGACAGGTTCCTACGAGCAGTACGTC.

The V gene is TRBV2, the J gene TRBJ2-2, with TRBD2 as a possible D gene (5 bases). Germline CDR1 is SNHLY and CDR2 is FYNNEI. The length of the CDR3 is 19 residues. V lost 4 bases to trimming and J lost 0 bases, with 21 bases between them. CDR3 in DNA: TGTGCCAGCAGTGGCGCCGCGAGGGTAGCAGACGCGAACACCGGGGAGCTGTTTTTT. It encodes CASSGAARVADANTGELFF.

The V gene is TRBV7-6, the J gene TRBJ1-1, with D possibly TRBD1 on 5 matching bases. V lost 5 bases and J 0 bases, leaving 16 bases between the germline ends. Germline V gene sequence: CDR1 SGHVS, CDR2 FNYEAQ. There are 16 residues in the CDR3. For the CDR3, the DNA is TGTGCCAGCAGCCCCACAAAGGGACTGATGAACACTGAAGCTTTCTTT. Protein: CASSPTKGLMNTEAFF.

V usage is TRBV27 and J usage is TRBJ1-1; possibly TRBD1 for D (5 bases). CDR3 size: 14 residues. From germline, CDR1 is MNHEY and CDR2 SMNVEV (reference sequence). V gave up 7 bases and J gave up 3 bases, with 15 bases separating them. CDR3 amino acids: CASKTAGTHTEAFF. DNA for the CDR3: TGTGCCAGCAAAACAGCCGGGACGCACACTGAAGCTTTCTTT.

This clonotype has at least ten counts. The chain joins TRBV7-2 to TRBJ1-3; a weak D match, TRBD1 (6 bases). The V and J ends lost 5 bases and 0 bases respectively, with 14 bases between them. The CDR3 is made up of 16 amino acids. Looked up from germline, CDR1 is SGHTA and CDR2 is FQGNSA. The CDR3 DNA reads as TGTGCCAGCAGCCCAGAGGACAGTTACTCTGGAAACACCATATATTTT. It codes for CASSPEDSYSGNTIYF. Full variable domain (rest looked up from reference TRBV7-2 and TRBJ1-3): GAGVSQSPSNKVTEKGKDVELRCDPISGHTALYWYRQSLGQGLEFLIYFQGNSAPDKSGLPSDRFSAERTGGSVSTLTIQRTQQEDSAVYLCASSPEDSYSGNTIYFGEGSWLTVV.

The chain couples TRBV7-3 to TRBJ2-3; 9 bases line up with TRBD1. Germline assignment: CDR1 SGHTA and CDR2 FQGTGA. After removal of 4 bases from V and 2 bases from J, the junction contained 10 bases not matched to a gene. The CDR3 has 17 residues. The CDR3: CASSSGGTGPTTDTQYF. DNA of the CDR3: TGTGCCAGCAGCTCCGGCGGGACAGGGCCCACCACAGATACGCAGTATTTT.

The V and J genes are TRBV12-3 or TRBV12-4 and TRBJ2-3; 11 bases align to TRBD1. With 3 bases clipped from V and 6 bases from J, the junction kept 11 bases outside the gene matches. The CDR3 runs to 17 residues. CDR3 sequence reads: CASSFFVGQGAGDTQYF. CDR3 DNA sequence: TGTGCCAGCAGTTTCTTTGTAGGACAGGGGGCTGGTGATACGCAGTATTTT.

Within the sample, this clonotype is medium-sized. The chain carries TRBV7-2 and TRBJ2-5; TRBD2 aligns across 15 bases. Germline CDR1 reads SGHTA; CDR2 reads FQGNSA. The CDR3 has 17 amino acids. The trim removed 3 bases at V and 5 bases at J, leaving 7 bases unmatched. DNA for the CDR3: TGTGCCAGCAGCTTCCAGCCGGGACTAGCGGGGGGTGAGACCCAGTACTTC. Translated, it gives CASSFQPGLAGGETQYF.

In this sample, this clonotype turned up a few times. The CDR3 sequence is CASSQVGGTDNYGYTF. The CDR3 coding sequence is TGCGCCAGCAGCCAGGTGGGGGGGACGGATAACTATGGCTACACCTTC. The chain employs TRBV4-1 and TRBJ1-2, with D possibly TRBD1 on 5 matching bases. CDR3 size: 16 residues. V was shortened by 3 bases and J by 1 base, with 15 bases between the two germline ends. Germline V gives CDR1 MGHRA, CDR2 YSYEKL.

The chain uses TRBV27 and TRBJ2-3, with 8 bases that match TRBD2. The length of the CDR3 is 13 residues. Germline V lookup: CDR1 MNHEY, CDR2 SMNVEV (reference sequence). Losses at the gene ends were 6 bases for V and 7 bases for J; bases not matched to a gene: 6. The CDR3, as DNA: TGTGCCAGCAGGCGGGGGGCTTTTTATACGCAGTATTTT. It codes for CASRRGAFYTQYF.

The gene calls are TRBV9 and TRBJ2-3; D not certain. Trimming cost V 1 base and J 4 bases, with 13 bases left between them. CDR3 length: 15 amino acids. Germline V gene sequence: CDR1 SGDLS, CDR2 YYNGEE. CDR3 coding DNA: TGTGCCAGCAGCGTACGTGGCAATAGGGCAGATACGCAGTATTTT. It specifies CASSVRGNRADTQYF. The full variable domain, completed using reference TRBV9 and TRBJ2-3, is DSGVTQTPKHLITATGQRVTLRCSPRSGDLSVYWYQQSLDQGLQFLIQYYNGEERAKGNILERFSAQQFPDLHSELNLSSLELGDSALYFCASSVRGNRADTQYFGPGTRLTVL.

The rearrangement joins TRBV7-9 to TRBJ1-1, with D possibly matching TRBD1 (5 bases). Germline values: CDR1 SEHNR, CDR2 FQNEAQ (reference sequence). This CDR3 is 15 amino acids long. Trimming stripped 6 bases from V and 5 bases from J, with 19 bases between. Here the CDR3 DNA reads TGTGCCAGCAGTCCCCGGGGCAAAGTCTTTACTGAAGCTTTCTTT. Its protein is CASSPRGKVFTEAFF. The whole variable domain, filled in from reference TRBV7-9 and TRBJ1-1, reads DTGVSQNPRHKITKRGQNVTFRCDPISEHNRLYWYRQTLGQGPEFLTYFQNEAQLEKSRLLSDRFSAERPKGSFSTLEIQRTEQGDSAMYLCASSPRGKVFTEAFFGQGTRLTVV.

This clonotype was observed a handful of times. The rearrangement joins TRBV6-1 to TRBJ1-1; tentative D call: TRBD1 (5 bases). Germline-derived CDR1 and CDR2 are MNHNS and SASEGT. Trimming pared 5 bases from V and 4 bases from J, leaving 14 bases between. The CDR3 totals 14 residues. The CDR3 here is CASSPPAGRTEAFF. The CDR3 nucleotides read TGTGCCAGCAGTCCCCCGGCGGGGCGCACTGAAGCTTTCTTT.

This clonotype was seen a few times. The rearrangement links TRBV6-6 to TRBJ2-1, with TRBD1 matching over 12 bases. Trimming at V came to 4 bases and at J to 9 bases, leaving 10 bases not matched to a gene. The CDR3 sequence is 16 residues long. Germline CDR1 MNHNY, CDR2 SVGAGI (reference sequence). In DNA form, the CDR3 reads TGTGCCAGCAGTTCCACGGGACAGGGGGCAAAGGTTGAGCAGTTCTTC. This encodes CASSSTGQGAKVEQFF.

The CDR3: CASRNTGRGFSGNTIYF. As DNA, the CDR3 is TGTGCCAGCAGGAATACAGGAAGGGGGTTCTCTGGAAACACCATATATTTT. The chain is built from TRBV7-6 and TRBJ1-3; tentative D call: TRBD1 (6 bases). The V gene's germline CDR1 is SGHVS and CDR2 FNYEAQ. CDR3 size: 17 residues. V was pared by 6 bases and J by 0 bases, with 18 bases between.